These 21 T cell receptor beta chains came from one sample sequenced in a study of identical twins. TCRdb independently ran MiXCR on the 5' RACE reads; one entry per CDR3 protein. Here the sample spans under 300,000 distinct CDR3 sequences, about 8.9% being singletons. This sample was shared with a second study, whose subject was yellow fever vaccine responses in identical twins.

The sample taken for sequencing was CD8+ T cells sorted from blood. The receptors shown here come from a woman aged 18-29 years in good health.

This chain connects TRBV3-1 to TRBJ2-1, with D perhaps TRBD2 (7 bases). The V and J ends lost 3 bases and 7 bases respectively, with 22 bases between them. This CDR3 is 17 amino acids long. Germline-derived CDR1 and CDR2 are LGHDT and YNNKEL (reference sequence). For the CDR3, the DNA is TGTGCCAGCAGCCACTTTACTGGGGGGGCCGCGTTGAATGAGCAGTTCTTC. It translates to CASSHFTGGAALNEQFF.

This clonotype appeared many times. The V gene is TRBV29-1, the J gene TRBJ2-7; maybe TRBD2 (5 bases). V lost 5 bases to trimming and J lost 0 bases, with 11 bases between them. The CDR3 is 13 amino acids. Germline V lookup: CDR1 SQVTM, CDR2 ANQGSEA. The CDR3 loop is CSVRGDGSYEQYF. The CDR3, as DNA: TGCAGCGTTCGGGGAGATGGCTCCTACGAGCAGTACTTC.

V and J are TRBV12-3 or TRBV12-4 and TRBJ2-7; the match to TRBD1 covers 9 bases. This CDR3 has 14 amino acids. Unmatched junction bases numbered 5, after V lost 6 bases and J lost 2 bases. CDR3 protein: CASSDRGVAYEQYF. Here the CDR3 DNA reads TGTGCCAGCAGCGACAGGGGGGTGGCCTACGAGCAGTACTTC.

This clonotype has only a few counts. The genes are TRBV20-1 and TRBJ2-7; perhaps TRBD1 as D (5 bases). The CDR3 is 14 amino acids. Between the trimmed V and J ends, which lost 1 base and 6 bases, there was a span of 16 bases. Germline loops: CDR1 DFQATT, CDR2 SNEGSKA (reference sequence). CDR3 amino acids: CSARGRQGGVEQYF. The CDR3 DNA sequence: TGCAGTGCTAGAGGGCGGCAGGGTGGGGTCGAGCAGTACTTC.

The chain recombines TRBV24-1 with TRBJ2-2; D remains ambiguous. From germline, CDR1 is KGHDR and CDR2 SFDVKD. This CDR3 has 11 residues. Trimming stripped 9 bases from V and 7 bases from J, with 8 bases between. CDR3 sequence reads: CATGKDGELFF. The DNA of the CDR3 is TGTGCCACCGGCAAAGACGGGGAGCTGTTTTTT.

This clonotype was counted ten times or more. The rearrangement joins TRBV29-1 to TRBJ2-7; 7 bases agree with TRBD2. This CDR3 region has 13 residues. Germline V gene data show CDR1 as SQVTM and CDR2 as ANQGSEA. V shed 3 bases and J 0 bases; nucleotides not matched to a gene: 2. CDR3 nucleotide sequence: TGCAGCGTTGATCCGGGGGGCTCCTACGAGCAGTACTTC. It codes for CSVDPGGSYEQYF.

V and J are TRBV10-2 and TRBJ2-7; possibly TRBD2 for D (5 bases). Trimming took 2 bases from V and 1 from J, leaving 6 bases between them. In germline, CDR1 is WSHSY, CDR2 SAAADI. This CDR3 is built from 13 residues. The CDR3 is CASSEDYSYEQYF. For the CDR3, the DNA is TGCGCCAGCAGTGAGGACTATTCCTACGAGCAGTACTTC.

There are many counts of this clonotype. The CDR3 reads CAISGTDDYEQYF. The CDR3 bases are TGTGCCATCAGTGGCACAGATGATTACGAGCAGTACTTC. The genes are TRBV10-3 and TRBJ2-7; no reliable D call. V gave up 4 bases and J gave up 4 bases, with 11 bases separating them. The CDR3 length is 13 residues. CDR1 and CDR2 from the germline V gene are ENHRY and SYGVKD.

This clonotype was picked up many times. The V call is TRBV7-8, the J call TRBJ2-7, with TRBD2 as a possible D gene (6 bases). V lost 1 base to trimming and J lost 12 bases, with 16 bases between them. The CDR3 length is 13 residues. Germline CDR1 reads SGHVS; CDR2 reads FQNEAQ. CDR3 amino acids: CASSLEGPSGLYF. As DNA, the CDR3 is TGTGCCAGCAGCTTAGAAGGTCCGAGCGGGTTGTACTTC.

This clonotype was detected many times. The V gene is TRBV4-1, the J gene TRBJ2-1; D gene ambiguous. CDR3 length: 13 amino acids. Germline values: CDR1 MGHRA, CDR2 YSYEKL. The V and J ends lost 4 bases and 6 bases respectively, with 10 bases between them. The CDR3 loop is CASSLGVANEQFF. The CDR3 bases are TGCGCCAGCAGCCTTGGTGTCGCCAATGAGCAGTTCTTC.

This clonotype came up a few times. The chain has TRBV4-3 and TRBJ2-6; D call uncertain. This CDR3 spans 15 amino acids. The ends were cut back, 6 bases at V and 0 bases at J, with 9 bases in the middle. Germline lookup yields CDR1 LGHNA and CDR2 YSLEER. In nucleotides, the CDR3 is TGCGCCAGCAGTCCAGATGTCTCTGGGGCCAACGTCCTGACTTTC. Its translation is CASSPDVSGANVLTF.

This clonotype has more than one count but fewer than ten. The chain couples TRBV27 to TRBJ2-7, with TRBD1 matching 8 bases. J lost 0 bases, V lost 5 bases, and 9 bases had no gene match. Germline-derived CDR1 and CDR2 are MNHEY and SMNVEV (reference sequence). CDR3 length equals 16 residues. The chain's CDR3 is CASSGPGQVSSYEQYF. The CDR3 DNA sequence: TGTGCCAGCAGTGGACCGGGACAGGTGAGCTCCTACGAGCAGTACTTC.

This clonotype was observed a few times. J is TRBJ2-1 and V is TRBV19; D gene unclear. CDR3 length equals 8 residues. CDR1 LNHDA and CDR2 SQIVND come from the germline V gene (reference sequence). CDR3 sequence reads: CTVDEQFF. Here the CDR3 DNA reads TGTACGGTAGATGAGCAGTTCTTC.

At least ten counts were recorded for this clonotype. V is TRBV11-2 and J is TRBJ1-2, with no clear D. CDR3 length: 15 residues. V gave up 1 base and J gave up 2 bases, with 11 bases separating them. The germline CDR1 and CDR2 sequences are SGHAT and FQNNGV. CDR3 in amino acids: CASSLGVGVNYGYTF. In DNA form, the CDR3 reads TGTGCCAGCAGCTTAGGTGTCGGAGTAAACTATGGCTACACCTTC. Full variable domain (outside the CDR3, taken from reference TRBV11-2 and TRBJ1-2): EAGVAQSPRYKIIEKRQSVAFWCNPISGHATLYWYQQILGQGPKLLIQFQNNGVVDDSQLPKDRFSAERLKGVDSTLKIQPAKLEDSAVYLCASSLGVGVNYGYTFGSGTRLTVV.

This clonotype occurred a few times. This chain connects TRBV5-1 to TRBJ1-1; D is possibly TRBD1 (5 bases). This CDR3 comprises 14 residues. Germline V gene lookup returns CDR1 SGHRS and CDR2 YFSETQ. V lost 2 bases, J lost 5 bases, and 13 bases lay in between. This chain's CDR3 is CASSFRQLTTEAFF. The CDR3 DNA follows: TGCGCCAGCAGCTTCAGACAGCTCACGACTGAAGCTTTCTTT.

This clonotype occurred a few times. The chain links TRBV20-1 to TRBJ2-3; 11 bases fit TRBD2. The CDR3 runs to 15 residues. In germline, CDR1 is DFQATT, CDR2 SNEGSKA (reference sequence). Trimming at V came to 4 bases and at J to 2 bases, leaving 5 bases not matched to a gene. CDR3 DNA: TGCAGTGCTACCGGGACTAGCGGATACACAGATACGCAGTATTTT. Residues: CSATGTSGYTDTQYF.

The sample holds many counts of this clonotype. The V call is TRBV9, the J call TRBJ1-1, with 9 bases that match TRBD1. The V and J ends lost 3 bases and 6 bases, in that order; junction bases with no gene match: 12. Germline V lookup: CDR1 SGDLS, CDR2 YYNGEE. This CDR3 has 16 amino acids. The CDR3 nucleotides are TGTGCCAGCAGCGAACCCGGGACAGGGTTGGGAGCTGAAGCTTTCTTT. Protein sequence: CASSEPGTGLGAEAFF.

This clonotype showed up many times. The chain combines TRBV16 with TRBJ2-7; D is ambiguous. Trimming pared 0 bases from V and 5 bases from J, leaving 5 bases between. Germline V gene lookup returns CDR1 KGHSY and CDR2 FQNENV. This CDR3 is built from 12 residues. The CDR3 sequence is CASSQSGDEQYF. CDR3 DNA: TGTGCCAGCAGCCAATCGGGTGACGAGCAGTACTTC.

The rearrangement links TRBV6-2 or TRBV6-3 to TRBJ2-7, with TRBD2 matching 9 bases. Germline V CDR1 and CDR2: MNHEY, SVGEGT. V dropped 7 bases and J dropped 2; count of bases not matched to a gene: 9. The CDR3 contains 15 residues. CDR3 loop: CASTNPLAGAYEQYF. DNA of the CDR3: TGTGCCAGCACCAACCCGTTAGCGGGGGCCTACGAGCAGTACTTC.

V usage is TRBV4-1 and J usage is TRBJ2-7; D possibly corresponds to TRBD1 (5 bases). Trimming shortened V by 3 bases and J by 0 bases, and 9 bases separated the two germline ends. The CDR3 has 14 amino acids. Germline values: CDR1 MGHRA, CDR2 YSYEKL. CDR3 DNA sequence: TGCGCCAGCAGCCAGACCAGGGTCTCCTACGAGCAGTACTTC. This codes for CASSQTRVSYEQYF.

The chain combines TRBV29-1 with TRBJ2-4; D is uncertain. Germline lookup yields CDR1 SQVTM and CDR2 ANQGSEA. The V gene lost 1 base and the J gene lost 0 bases, with 13 bases spanning the gap. This CDR3 region has 16 residues. This chain's CDR3 is CSVEVIGGLAKNIQYF. CDR3 sequence (DNA): TGCAGCGTTGAAGTGATAGGCGGTCTAGCCAAAAACATTCAGTACTTC.